The following is a TCR beta chain sequence with its context. Its antigen is still unknown. This sample was taken from a study of response to subunit inactivated influenza vaccine. One entry per CDR3 protein, called by TCRdb with MiXCR from the RT-PCR reads. The sample carries 590,000 or so distinct CDR3 sequences, 13% to 15% recorded once. Study outcomes and limitations: Seasonal influenza vaccination, on each occasion, was suggested by the authors to recruit few new T cells.

The sequencing used PBMCs from blood, collected 14 to 15 days before vaccination. This sequence originates from a man in his fifties or sixties who received an inactivated influenza vaccine.

The CDR3 region is CASNLDRGEFNEQFF. As DNA, the CDR3 is TGTGCCAGCAACCTCGACAGGGGCGAGTTCAATGAGCAGTTCTTC. The chain carries TRBV7-2 and TRBJ2-1; 8 bases are a match to TRBD1. The germline V gene has CDR1 SGHTA and CDR2 FQGNSA. The CDR3 spans 15 residues. The V and J ends lost 7 bases and 6 bases, in that order; junction bases with no gene match: 11.